This TCR beta chain was observed in a study of CD8+ T cells in alopecia areata. Study summary: Those patients who were treated received oral tofacitinib, which was given at 5 to 10 mg twice daily for moderate-to-severe alopecia areata. Severity was scored as percentage of affected scalp area in treated patients. Study-level points and caveats: Scalp specimens additionally yield sequences from normal skin's resident alphabeta T cells.

With regard to this clone: Its antigen is as yet unknown.

Treatment in this sample: oral pan-JAK inhibitor, 5-10 mg twice daily. Individuals with alopecia areata gave both lesional scalp punch biopsies and peripheral blood for collection. Germline V gene sequence: CDR1 SNHLY, CDR2 FYNNEI. The CDR3 consists of 15 residues. With V trimmed by 5 bases and J by 6 bases, 5 bases remained unmatched. Reverse transcription of extracted RNA yielded cDNA, which provided the sequencing template. Produced via immunoSEQ multiplex PCR; TCRdb's table is partial and in-frame only. The table lists some 190,000 clones, around 65% of them singletons. This TCR was sampled from a human donor with alopecia areata. The rearrangement joins TRBV2 to TRBJ2-2; TRBD2 aligns across 11 bases. This specimen was CD4+ T cells sorted from blood, taken at week 44, from a patient treated with tofacitinib. CDR3 region: CASSPTSGVSGELFF. CDR3 DNA: TGTGCCAGCAGTCCGACTAGCGGGGTTTCCGGGGAGCTGTTTTTT.